A selection of T cell receptor beta chains follows, all from one sample in a study of T cells in Graves' hyperthyroidism and ophthalmopathy. Using its own MiXCR run on the multiplex PCR reads, TCRdb lists one record per CDR3 protein. The data show roughly 510,000 distinct CDR3 sequences, with roughly 20% seen just once and more than 20% held by the top ten. The sequenced material came from blood. The source is a man in his late teens or twenties with Graves' hyperthyroidism. CDR3s include the opening cysteine and the closing phenylalanine or tryptophan. Each record gives: D gene, J gene, V gene, clone size, CDR3 DNA, CDR3 protein. D genes are given only for firm matches. The size entry is marked missing in some rows and otherwise reads once, few, many or a size class.

-,TRBJ1-3,TRBV2,-,TGTGCCAGCAGTAAACAGCGCTTCTCTGGAAACACCATATATTTT,CASSKQRFSGNTIYF
-,TRBJ2-7,TRBV11-2,few,TGTGCCAGCAGCTTAGCTCTCCGGGCGCAGACCTACGAGCAGTACTTC,CASSLALRAQTYEQYF
-,TRBJ2-7,TRBV6-5,many,TGTGCCAGCAGTAACAACAGGGCCCACGAGCAGTACTTC,CASSNNRAHEQYF
-,TRBJ2-7,TRBV11-1,-,TGTGCCAGCAGTGACCTCGGGGCTAGCTTTTCCTCCTACGAGCAGTACTTC,CASSDLGASFSSYEQYF
TRBD1,TRBJ1-2,TRBV29-1,many,TGCAGCGTTGAAACTTACAGGGGCGGCTACACCTTC,CSVETYRGGYTF
-,TRBJ1-2,TRBV6-1,-,TGTGCCTCCCTCCCGACAGACGTCTATGGCTACACCTTC,CASLPTDVYGYTF
TRBD1,TRBJ2-2,TRBV28,-,TGTGCCAGCAGGAACAGGGGAGAGAACACCGGGGAGCTGTTTTTT,CASRNRGENTGELFF
-,TRBJ1-1,TRBV2,few,TGTGCCAGCAGTGAATCCAGGGAGGGCACTGAAGCTTTCTTT,CASSESREGTEAFF
-,TRBJ2-7,TRBV12-3/TRBV12-4,many,TGTGCCAGCAGCGGACTCCCGAAGTCCTACGAGCAGTACTTC,CASSGLPKSYEQYF
TRBD1,TRBJ1-5,TRBV19,-,TGTGCCAGTAGTACTGACAGGGTTATAGTGCCCCAGCATTTT,CASSTDRVIVPQHF
-,TRBJ2-7,TRBV11-2,-,TGTGCCAGCAGCTCAGTTCAGGGGATTATTTACGAGCAGTACTTC,CASSSVQGIIYEQYF
TRBD1,TRBJ1-5,TRBV12-3/TRBV12-4,many,TGTGCCAGCAACTTACACAGGGGAGACCGCAATCAGCCCCAGCATTTT,CASNLHRGDRNQPQHF
-,TRBJ2-5,TRBV28,many,TGTGCCAGCAGCATCTCTCCAGGGTACCAAGAGACCCAGTACTTC,CASSISPGYQETQYF
TRBD2,TRBJ2-7,TRBV28,many,TGTGCCAGCAGTTTATCTCTCCCGACTAGCGGATTCTACGAGCAGTACTTC,CASSLSLPTSGFYEQYF
-,TRBJ1-1,TRBV28,once,TGTGCCAGCCAATCGGGACATATGAACACTGAAGCTTTCTTT,CASQSGHMNTEAFF
-,TRBJ2-3,TRBV7-2,-,TGTGCCAGCAGCGCCGGAGGGGTAGATACGCAGTATTTT,CASSAGGVDTQYF
TRBD1,TRBJ1-2,TRBV5-1,many,TGCGCCAGCAGCTTGGAGACAGGGGACGGCTACACCTTC,CASSLETGDGYTF
-,TRBJ2-7,TRBV7-1,-,TGTGCCAGCAGCTCTCTCCGGGGTACCGGGACCTTTAAACGATCCTACGAGCAGTACTTC,CASSSLRGTGTFKRSYEQYF
-,TRBJ1-1,TRBV5-1,many,TGCGCCAGCAGCTTGGTAGAGACGAACACTGAAGCTTTCTTT,CASSLVETNTEAFF
TRBD1,TRBJ1-2,TRBV28,-,TGTGCCAGCAGTTTGTGGGACAGGAGCTCCTATGGCTACACCTTC,CASSLWDRSSYGYTF
-,TRBJ2-2,TRBV7-8,once,TGTGCCAGCACCCTATTGGGGGAGCTGTTTTTT,CASTLLGELFF
-,TRBJ1-1,TRBV19,many,TGTGCCAGTAGTATAGAGGGCAGCAGGAGGACTGAAGCTTTCTTT,CASSIEGSRRTEAFF
-,TRBJ2-7,TRBV15,-,TGTGCCACCAGCAGTTCGGGCCAGAGCTACGAGCAGTACTTC,CATSSSGQSYEQYF
-,TRBJ2-5,TRBV2,-,TGTGCCAGCAGTGTTCAGGGCGGAGATACCCAGTACTTC,CASSVQGGDTQYF
-,TRBJ1-1,TRBV12-5,-,TGTGCTAGTGGTTTGGAGGTATACGGCGGTAACACTGAAGCTTTCTTT,CASGLEVYGGNTEAFF
-,TRBJ2-6,TRBV7-8,-,TGTGCCAGCAGCTTGATAAGCTCTGGGGCCAACGTCCTGACTTTC,CASSLISSGANVLTF
-,TRBJ2-6,TRBV20-1,many,TGCAGTTCGGACAGCTCTGGGGCCAACGTCCTGACTTTC,CSSDSSGANVLTF
-,TRBJ1-1,TRBV12-3/TRBV12-4,many,TGTGCCAGCAGTCTAGCGGGGGGAGGGCAAGCTTTCTTT,CASSLAGGGQAFF
-,TRBJ1-2,TRBV6-1,many,TGTGCCACAGCCGGGGGCGAAAGCTACACCTTC,CATAGGESYTF
-,TRBJ2-7,TRBV12-3/TRBV12-4,many,TGTGCCAGCAAGGCGATGGGACCCTACGAGCAGTACTTC,CASKAMGPYEQYF
TRBD2,TRBJ2-3,TRBV12-3/TRBV12-4,few,TGTGCCAGCAGCCAATCGACTAGCGGGGGCACAGATACGCAGTATTTT,CASSQSTSGGTDTQYF
TRBD1,TRBJ1-2,TRBV18,-,TGTGCCAGCTCACCAATCTCAAATACGGGACAGGGGCTCTATGGCTACACCTTC,CASSPISNTGQGLYGYTF
-,TRBJ2-5,TRBV6-1,-,TGTGCCAGCAGTGACATCAGGGGAGGGGAGACCCAGTACTTC,CASSDIRGGETQYF
TRBD2,TRBJ2-5,TRBV5-6,few,TGTGCCAGCAGCCCGGGAGGGGCGGGGGCGCCCCAAGAGACCCAGTACTTC,CASSPGGAGAPQETQYF
-,TRBJ1-1,TRBV28,many,TGTGCCAGCAGTATACTCGGGAGGGCGCAGAACACTGAAGCTTTCTTT,CASSILGRAQNTEAFF
-,TRBJ1-2,TRBV2,many,TGTGCCAGCAGTGGATTGAGGGGACCGAACTATGGCTACACCTTC,CASSGLRGPNYGYTF
-,TRBJ1-1,TRBV25-1,many,TGTGCCAGCAGTGAACCCGGTAGGTCCACTGAAGCTTTCTTT,CASSEPGRSTEAFF